The 3 T cell receptor beta chains in this list originate from one sample, sequenced in a study of cytomegalovirus exposure and HLA in healthy donors. Some clones are missing from TCRdb's copy, which holds only in-frame ones; the method was immunoSEQ multiplex PCR. The table lists over 200,000 clones, 88% of them singletons. Sequences were obtained from PBMCs. These receptors all come from a woman aged 18-29 years in good health and CMV-seronegative.

The chain joins TRBV4-1 to TRBJ2-7; D gene unclear. The CDR3 runs 14 residues. Germline CDR1 MGHRA, CDR2 YSYEKL. The V and J ends lost 4 bases and 5 bases respectively, with 15 bases between them. As DNA, the CDR3 is TGCGCCAGCAGCCCAAGCTTTGAAACCCACGAGCAGTACTTC. The encoded protein is CASSPSFETHEQYF.

The chain uses TRBV15 and TRBJ2-7, with D possibly TRBD1 on 6 matching bases. The germline CDR1 and CDR2 sequences are LNHNV and YYDKDF (reference sequence). The CDR3 length is 16 residues. Trimming cost V 0 bases and J 3 bases, with 15 bases left between them. The CDR3 DNA is TGTGCCACCAGCAGAGATCGAGGACAAGGGGGCTACGAGCAGTACTTC. Residues: CATSRDRGQGGYEQYF.

The chain has TRBV28 and TRBJ1-1, with 8 bases matching TRBD1. Germline V gives CDR1 MDHEN, CDR2 SYDVKM. The CDR3 runs 18 residues. J gave up 3 bases and V 5 bases, and 17 bases lay outside the gene matches. In nucleotides, the CDR3 is TGTGCCAGCAGTCTAGGGACCGGACAGGGTATAAGGGACACTGAAGCTTTCTTT. Its protein is CASSLGTGQGIRDTEAFF.